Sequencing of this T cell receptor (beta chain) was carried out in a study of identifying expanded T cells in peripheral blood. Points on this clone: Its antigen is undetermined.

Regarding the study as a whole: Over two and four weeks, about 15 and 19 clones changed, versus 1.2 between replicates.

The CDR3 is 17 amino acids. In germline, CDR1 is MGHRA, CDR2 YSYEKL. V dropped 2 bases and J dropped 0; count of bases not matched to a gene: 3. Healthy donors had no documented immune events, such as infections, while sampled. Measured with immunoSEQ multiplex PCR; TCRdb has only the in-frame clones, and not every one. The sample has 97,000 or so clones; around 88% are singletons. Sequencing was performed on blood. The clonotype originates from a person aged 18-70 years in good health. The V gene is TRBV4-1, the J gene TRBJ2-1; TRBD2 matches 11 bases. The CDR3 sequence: CASSQTTSGGSYNEQFF. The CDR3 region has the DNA TGCGCCAGCAGCCAAACTACTAGCGGGGGCTCCTACAATGAGCAGTTCTTC.